The T cell receptor (beta chain) described here comes from a study of cytomegalovirus exposure and HLA in healthy donors. As for this clone: Its cognate antigen is unknown.

PCR was performed using 60 Vbeta and 13 Jbeta primers. TCRdb keeps only in-frame clones here, not all; method: immunoSEQ multiplex PCR. The sample holds some 150,000 clones, about three quarters seen once. Study-wide results and caveats: In a later analysis, V- and J-gene trimming of beta chains associated with a DCLRE1C missense variant, replicated independently. Generally TCR sequences proved uncommon, though certain public TCRs appeared in numerous donors. Previous analysis showed most TCR beta V segments were productive about 90% or about 30% of the time.

The CDR3 runs to 13 residues. V lost 7 bases and J 5 bases, leaving 11 bases between the germline ends. Germline loops: CDR1 SGHNT, CDR2 YENEEA. The sequenced sample consisted of PBMCs. The chain joins TRBV11-3 to TRBJ2-2; D call uncertain. The receptor was isolated from a woman in her thirties or forties in good health and CMV-seronegative. The CDR3 region is CASTIVGTGELFF. CDR3 bases: TGTGCCAGCACCATAGTCGGGACCGGGGAGCTGTTTTTT.